Presented here are 31 T cell receptor beta chains from one specimen sequenced in a study of T cells in localized non-small cell lung cancer. The assay was immunoSEQ multiplex PCR, and TCRdb's table has in-frame clones only and misses some. The sample includes about 24,000 clones, 87% of them seen just once. The sample in question was peripheral blood, obtained before any cancer treatment. Receptors were obtained from a male donor aged 60 or over with stage I squamous cell lung carcinoma.

The chain recombines TRBV7-6 with TRBJ1-3, with 8 bases aligning to TRBD1. Germline V CDR1 and CDR2: SGHVS, FNYEAQ. The V and J ends lost 1 base and 0 bases, in that order; junction bases with no gene match: 11. CDR3 length: 19 residues. As DNA, the CDR3 is TGTGCCAGCAGCTTAGTGCCCCGGGACAGGTTGAGCTCTGGAAACACCATATATTTT. It codes for CASSLVPRDRLSSGNTIYF.

This chain links TRBV6-5 with TRBJ2-2; D unresolved. The V end lost 8 bases, the J end lost 1 base, and 8 bases lay between the germline ends. Looked up from germline, CDR1 is MNHEY and CDR2 is SVGAGI. This CDR3 has 13 residues. The CDR3, as DNA: TGTGCCAGCCAGGCCGTGAACACCGGGGAGCTGTTTTTT. This gives the protein CASQAVNTGELFF.

The chain recombines TRBV6-1 with TRBJ2-7; no reliable D call. Germline lookup yields CDR1 MNHNS and CDR2 SASEGT. The CDR3 totals 12 residues. Trimming shortened V by 7 bases and J by 2 bases, and 9 bases separated the two germline ends. CDR3 residues: CASIRNTYEQYF. DNA for the CDR3: TGTGCCAGCATTCGGAATACCTACGAGCAGTACTTC.

The V gene is TRBV14, the J gene TRBJ1-2; D call uncertain. V was shortened by 4 bases and J by 5 bases, with 14 bases between the two germline ends. The germline V gene has CDR1 SGHDN and CDR2 FVKESK. This CDR3 is 14 amino acids long. CDR3 bases: TGTGCCAGCAGCCTCACATGGAACGAGTATGGCTACACCTTC. Encoded protein: CASSLTWNEYGYTF.

V usage is TRBV9 and J usage is TRBJ2-1; D is perhaps TRBD2 (6 bases). The V end was cut by 4 bases, the J end by 0 bases, with 17 bases between. Per germline, CDR1 SGDLS and CDR2 YYNGEE. The CDR3 sequence is 17 residues long. CDR3 in DNA: TGTGCCAGCAGCCCATCCGGGAGCCTGAGCTCCTACAATGAGCAGTTCTTC. Its translation: CASSPSGSLSSYNEQFF.

The chain is built from TRBV28 and TRBJ2-2; no firm D call. V shed 8 bases and J shed 1 base, with 8 bases lying between them. This CDR3 has 13 amino acids. Germline V gene sequence: CDR1 MDHEN, CDR2 SYDVKM. In DNA, the CDR3 is TGTGCCAGCCCGAACAGGAACACCGGGGAGCTGTTTTTT. Translation gives CASPNRNTGELFF.

The chain has TRBV9 and TRBJ1-1; no clear D. V lost 0 bases and J lost 3, with 9 bases in between. Germline V lookup: CDR1 SGDLS, CDR2 YYNGEE. The CDR3 has 14 amino acids. The CDR3 DNA is TGTGCCAGCAGCGTAGGCGTGGAATACACTGAAGCTTTCTTT. It encodes CASSVGVEYTEAFF.

The chain recombines TRBV6-5 with TRBJ1-4; D uncertain. CDR3 length: 11 residues. Trimming shortened V by 6 bases and J by 4 bases, and 3 bases separated the two germline ends. CDR1 and CDR2 (germline): MNHEY, SVGAGI. CDR3 residues: CASRFNEKLFF. DNA for the CDR3: TGTGCCAGCAGGTTTAATGAAAAACTGTTTTTT.

This sequence joins TRBV10-1 and TRBJ2-7; D unresolved. The CDR3 loop spans 13 amino acids. The V end lost 2 bases, the J end lost 3 bases, and 8 bases lay between the germline ends. CDR1 is WNHNN, CDR2 SYGVQD, per germline (reference sequence). The CDR3 DNA sequence: TGCGCCAGCAGTGAGGGTATTTACTACGAGCAGTACTTC. This sequence encodes CASSEGIYYEQYF.

The chain combines TRBV21-1 with TRBJ2-7; no check of the table's D call, TRBD1, against the DNA was made. TRBV21-1 represents a pseudogene. The CDR3 spans 13 residues. DNA for the CDR3: TGTGCCAGCCGAGGACAGGCCCCCTACGAGCAGTACTTC. This encodes CASRGQAPYEQYF.

The V call is TRBV7-6, the J call TRBJ2-7, with 11 nucleotides matching TRBD2. The CDR3 sequence is 16 residues long. In germline, CDR1 is SGHVS, CDR2 FNYEAQ. The V and J ends lost 1 base and 7 bases, in that order; junction bases with no gene match: 9. The CDR3 bases are TGTGCCAGCAGCTTAGGGACCGGGCTAGCGGGGGGTGAGCAGTACTTC. This translates into CASSLGTGLAGGEQYF.

This chain uses TRBV4-1 with TRBJ2-7, with 8 bases matching TRBD2. This CDR3 contains 17 residues. V shed 4 bases and J 0 bases; nucleotides not matched to a gene: 11. CDR1 and CDR2 (germline): MGHRA, YSYEKL. In DNA form, the CDR3 reads TGCGCCAGCAGCCCCGGGGGGTCACTAGCGGACTCCTACGAGCAGTACTTC. This translates into CASSPGGSLADSYEQYF.

The J gene is TRBJ2-3, the V gene TRBV7-2; D is unresolved. The V end was cut by 5 bases, the J end by 0 bases, with 15 bases between. Germline V lookup: CDR1 SGHTA, CDR2 FQGNSA. The CDR3 is 16 residues long. Written as DNA, the CDR3 is TGTGCCAGCAGCCAAGACTTGTTCCGGAGCACAGATACGCAGTATTTT. Its translation is CASSQDLFRSTDTQYF.

The V call is TRBV2, the J call TRBJ2-1; D ambiguous. Germline CDR1 and CDR2: SNHLY and FYNNEI. V lost 1 base and J 4 bases, leaving 5 bases between the germline ends. The CDR3 contains 13 residues. The CDR3: CASSEGLYNEQFF. CDR3 DNA: TGTGCCAGCAGTGAAGGGCTTTACAATGAGCAGTTCTTC. The whole variable domain, remainder taken from reference TRBV2 and TRBJ2-1, is EPEVTQTPSHQVTQMGQEVILRCVPISNHLYFYWYRQILGQKVEFLVSFYNNEISEKSEIFDDQFSVERPDGSNFTLKIRSTKLEDSAMYFCASSEGLYNEQFFGPGTRLTVL.

J is TRBJ2-1 and V is TRBV18; 12 nucleotides match TRBD1. This CDR3 spans 16 amino acids. CDR1 and CDR2 (germline): KGHSH, LQKENI. V gave up 1 base and J gave up 7 bases; unmatched junction bases: 5. CDR3 sequence reads: CASSPRLGQGANEQFF. The CDR3, as DNA: TGTGCCAGCTCACCACGGTTGGGACAGGGGGCAAATGAGCAGTTCTTC.

The V and J genes are TRBV27 and TRBJ2-2; TRBD1 aligns across 10 bases. Germline V gene lookup returns CDR1 MNHEY and CDR2 SMNVEV (reference sequence). Trimming took 3 bases from V and 7 from J; bases not matched to a gene: 5. There are 15 residues in the CDR3. The CDR3 sequence is CASSLYRTGGGELFF. CDR3 nucleotide sequence: TGTGCCAGCAGTTTGTATCGGACAGGGGGCGGGGAGCTGTTTTTT.

This clone was detected once. J is TRBJ2-1 and V is TRBV13, with D perhaps matching TRBD1 or TRBD2 (5 bases each). CDR3 length: 11 residues. Germline V gene lookup returns CDR1 PRHDT and CDR2 FYEKMQ (reference sequence). V shed 5 bases and J shed 9 bases, with 8 bases lying between them. The CDR3 DNA follows: TGTGCCAGCAGCCCAGGGAGTGAGCAGTTCTTC. Translation: CASSPGSEQFF.

This sequence joins TRBV10-2 and TRBJ2-7; no reliable D call. The germline V gene has CDR1 WSHSY and CDR2 SAAADI. The CDR3 is made up of 13 amino acids. The V end lost 2 bases, the J end lost 3 bases, and 8 bases lay between the germline ends. CDR3 DNA: TGCGCCAGCAGTGAGGGAGAGAACTACGAGCAGTACTTC. It yields the protein CASSEGENYEQYF.

The V and J genes are TRBV30 and TRBJ2-7; unclear D gene. V lost 3 bases and J lost 5, with 8 bases in between. The CDR3 loop spans 11 amino acids. CDR1 GTSNPN and CDR2 SVGIG come from the germline V gene (reference sequence). The CDR3 bases are TGTGCCTGGAGCGGGTTCCACGAGCAGTACTTC. It specifies CAWSGFHEQYF.

This sequence joins TRBV10-3 and TRBJ2-1; TRBD1 aligns across 9 bases. Germline loops: CDR1 ENHRY, CDR2 SYGVKD. The ends lost 4 bases at V and 6 bases at J; junction bases unmatched: 16. The CDR3 totals 18 residues. The CDR3 nucleotides read TGTGCCATCAGTGCAATTTTCTCCGGGACAGGGATGTCCAATGAGCAGTTCTTC. Translation gives CAISAIFSGTGMSNEQFF.

The chain links TRBV6-5 to TRBJ1-5; D is perhaps TRBD1 (5 bases). Germline-derived CDR1 and CDR2 are MNHEY and SVGAGI. This CDR3 contains 13 residues. CDR3: CAHRRDGNQPQHF. In nucleotides, the CDR3 is TGTGCACACAGGAGGGATGGAAATCAGCCCCAGCATTTT.

The genes are TRBV28 and TRBJ2-1, with 7 bases aligning to TRBD1. This CDR3 has 17 amino acids. V lost 6 bases to trimming and J lost 0 bases; unmatched junction nucleotides: 11. Germline V gene sequence: CDR1 MDHEN, CDR2 SYDVKM. This CDR3 is CASRPLGTDHSYNEQFF. The CDR3 DNA reads TGTGCCAGCAGACCCTTGGGGACAGATCACTCCTACAATGAGCAGTTCTTC.

The gene calls are TRBV7-9 and TRBJ2-3; D unclear. This CDR3 is 14 amino acids long. Trimming stripped 3 bases from V and 0 bases from J, with 7 bases between. CDR1 and CDR2 from the germline V gene are SEHNR and FQNEAQ (reference sequence). The CDR3 spells CASSFAGSTDTQYF. The CDR3 DNA reads as TGTGCCAGCAGCTTTGCCGGGAGCACAGATACGCAGTATTTT.

The rearrangement links TRBV5-4 to TRBJ1-1; D remains ambiguous. The length of the CDR3 is 14 residues. Germline V gene lookup returns CDR1 SGHNT and CDR2 YYREEE (reference sequence). V was shortened by 3 bases and J by 0 bases, with 9 bases between the two germline ends. CDR3 loop: CASSSDLMNTEAFF. CDR3 coding DNA: TGTGCCAGCAGCTCGGACCTCATGAACACTGAAGCTTTCTTT.

V and J are TRBV23-1 and TRBJ2-1, with a possible D match to TRBD1 (5 bases). TRBV23-1 is sorted into the ORF group, with uncertain function. The CDR3 contains 15 residues. The V end was cut by 4 bases, the J end by 3 bases, with 13 bases between. CDR3 nucleotides: TGCGCCAGCAGTCGGGGCGTGGCTTGCTACAATGAGCAGTTCTTC. This sequence encodes CASSRGVACYNEQFF.

The J gene is TRBJ2-1, the V gene TRBV7-2; TRBD2 aligns across 8 bases. J lost 8 bases, V lost 1 base, and 13 bases had no gene match. The CDR3 covers 17 residues. CDR1 is SGHTA and CDR2 is FQGNSA in the germline V gene. The CDR3 reads CASSLGYGREAGDEQFF. The CDR3 DNA reads TGTGCCAGCAGCTTAGGTTATGGGCGGGAGGCCGGGGATGAGCAGTTCTTC.

The chain links TRBV4-1 to TRBJ2-6; 7 positions match TRBD2. The CDR3 is 21 residues long. CDR1 and CDR2 from the germline V gene are MGHRA and YSYEKL. With 4 bases clipped from V and 1 base from J, the junction kept 19 bases outside the gene matches. The CDR3 nucleotides are TGCGCCAGCAGCCCAGGTATGGGCCGGGACTACCTTCTATCTGGGGCCAACGTCCTGACTTTC. It translates to CASSPGMGRDYLLSGANVLTF.

The V call is TRBV6-5, the J call TRBJ2-7, with 9 bases fitting TRBD1. The CDR3 runs to 15 residues. The germline V gene has CDR1 MNHEY and CDR2 SVGAGI. The V segment lost 8 bases and the J segment 4 bases; nucleotides outside the gene matches: 12. CDR3 DNA: TGTGCCAGCCGCTCGGGGGGACAGGGATCATACGAGCAGTACTTC. It codes for CASRSGGQGSYEQYF.

The chain links TRBV5-1 to TRBJ2-2; D not certain. Germline V gene data show CDR1 as SGHRS and CDR2 as YFSETQ. CDR3 length equals 15 residues. The V end was cut by 4 bases, the J end by 2 bases, with 12 bases between. The CDR3 DNA reads TGCGCCAGCAGCCTGGACGGTGGAAACACCGGGGAGCTGTTTTTT. This translates into CASSLDGGNTGELFF.

The chain joins TRBV5-6 to TRBJ2-1, with D possibly being TRBD1 or TRBD2 (5 bases each). CDR1 is SGHDT and CDR2 is YYEEEE in the germline V gene. V was pared by 5 bases and J by 1 base, with 16 bases between. The CDR3 runs to 16 residues. The CDR3 region is CASSDSGGRSYNEQFF. The DNA for the CDR3 is TGTGCCAGCAGTGATTCTGGGGGACGGTCCTACAATGAGCAGTTCTTC.

This chain connects TRBV23-1 to TRBJ2-7; the D is unclear. TRBV23-1 has ORF status, its function being uncertain. Deletions cut 7 bases from V and 0 bases from J, with 7 bases between. The CDR3 is 12 residues long. The DNA of the CDR3 is TGCGCCAGCAAGCCGGGCTCCTACGAGCAGTACTTC. Its protein product is CASKPGSYEQYF.